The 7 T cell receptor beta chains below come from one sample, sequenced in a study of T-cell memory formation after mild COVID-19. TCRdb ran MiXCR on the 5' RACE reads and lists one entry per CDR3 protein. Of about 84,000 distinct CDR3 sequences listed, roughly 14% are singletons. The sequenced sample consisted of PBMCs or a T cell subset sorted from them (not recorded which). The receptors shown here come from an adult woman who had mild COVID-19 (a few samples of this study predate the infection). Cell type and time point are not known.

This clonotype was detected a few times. The CDR3, as DNA: TGCGCCAGCAGCTGGGGACTAGTATCTGGCGGGATCGACGAGCAGTACTTC. As protein: CASSWGLVSGGIDEQYF. The chain is built from TRBV5-1 and TRBJ2-7, with TRBD2 matching 8 bases. The V gene end was trimmed by 3 bases and the J gene end by 5 bases; junction bases not matched to a gene: 16. This CDR3 has 17 residues. The germline CDR1 and CDR2 sequences are SGHRS and YFSETQ.

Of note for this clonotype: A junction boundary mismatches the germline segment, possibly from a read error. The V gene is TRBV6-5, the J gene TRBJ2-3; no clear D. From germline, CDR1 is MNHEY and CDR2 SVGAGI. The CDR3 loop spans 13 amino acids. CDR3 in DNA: TGTGACAGCAGTCTCCAGACGAGGGATACGCAGTATTTT. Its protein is CDSSLQTRDTQYF.

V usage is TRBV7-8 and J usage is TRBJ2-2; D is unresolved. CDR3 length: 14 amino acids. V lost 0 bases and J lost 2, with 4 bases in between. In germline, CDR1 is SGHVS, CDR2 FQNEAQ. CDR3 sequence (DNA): TGTGCCAGCAGCTTAGCATTCAACACCGGGGAGCTGTTTTTT. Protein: CASSLAFNTGELFF.

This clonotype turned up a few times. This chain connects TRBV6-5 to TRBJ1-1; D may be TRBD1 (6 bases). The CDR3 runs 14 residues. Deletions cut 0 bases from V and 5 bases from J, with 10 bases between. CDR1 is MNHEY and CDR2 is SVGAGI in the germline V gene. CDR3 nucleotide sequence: TGTGCCAGCAGTTACTCACAGGGAGGGACTGAAGCTTTCTTT. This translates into CASSYSQGGTEAFF.

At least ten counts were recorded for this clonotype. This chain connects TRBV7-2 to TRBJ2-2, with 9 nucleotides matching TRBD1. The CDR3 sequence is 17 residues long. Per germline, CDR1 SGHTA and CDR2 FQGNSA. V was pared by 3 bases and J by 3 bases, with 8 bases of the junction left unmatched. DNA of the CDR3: TGTGCCAGCAGCTTTCCGGACAGGGGCCCTCACACCGGGGAGCTGTTTTTT. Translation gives CASSFPDRGPHTGELFF.

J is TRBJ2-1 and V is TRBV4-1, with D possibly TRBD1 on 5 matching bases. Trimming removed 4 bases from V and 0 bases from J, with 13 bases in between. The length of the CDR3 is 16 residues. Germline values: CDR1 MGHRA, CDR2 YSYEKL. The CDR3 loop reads CASSRPTVSSYNEQFF. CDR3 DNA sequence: TGCGCCAGCAGCCGTCCGACAGTGAGCTCCTACAATGAGCAGTTCTTC.

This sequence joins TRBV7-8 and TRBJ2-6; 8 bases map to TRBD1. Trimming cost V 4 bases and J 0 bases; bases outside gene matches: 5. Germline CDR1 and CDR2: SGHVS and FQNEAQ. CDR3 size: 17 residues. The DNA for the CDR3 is TGTGCCAGCAGCTCCGGGACAGGCTTCTCTGGGGCCAACGTCCTGACTTTC. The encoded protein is CASSSGTGFSGANVLTF. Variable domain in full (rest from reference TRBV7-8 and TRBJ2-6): GAGVSQSPRYKVAKRGQDVALRCDPISGHVSLFWYQQALGQGPEFLTYFQNEAQLDKSGLPSDRFFAERPEGSVSTLKIQRTQQEDSAVYLCASSSGTGFSGANVLTFGAGSRLTVL.